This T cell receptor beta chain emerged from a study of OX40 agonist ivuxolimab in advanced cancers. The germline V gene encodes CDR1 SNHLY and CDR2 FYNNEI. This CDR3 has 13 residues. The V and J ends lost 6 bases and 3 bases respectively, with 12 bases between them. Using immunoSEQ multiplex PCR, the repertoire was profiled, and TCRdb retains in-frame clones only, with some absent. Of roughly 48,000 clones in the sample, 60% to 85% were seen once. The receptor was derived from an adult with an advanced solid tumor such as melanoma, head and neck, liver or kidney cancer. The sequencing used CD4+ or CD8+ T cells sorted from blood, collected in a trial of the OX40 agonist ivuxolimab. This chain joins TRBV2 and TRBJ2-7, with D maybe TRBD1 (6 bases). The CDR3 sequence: CASRRAGDYEQYF. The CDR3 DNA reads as TGTGCCAGCAGGCGGGCAGGGGACTACGAGCAGTACTTC.